This is a list of T cell receptor beta chains from one sample in a study of radiation and T cells in renal cell carcinoma. This table comes from immunoSEQ multiplex PCR, and its TCRdb copy is limited to in-frame clones, with some not included. This sample carries over 60,000 clones, roughly four fifths of them seen once, and the ten largest clones take over 6%. Specimen: blood, collected from a patient whose treatment included radiotherapy and nephrectomy. The receptors come from a man between 60 and 75 years old with renal cell carcinoma. Each CDR3 is given with its conserved first and last residue. D genes are given only for firm matches. Part of the rows lack a size; the others show once, few, many or a class for expanded clones.

clone_size	v_call	j_call	d_call	cdr3_nt	cdr3_aa
-	TRBV11-3	TRBJ2-3	-	TGTGCCAGCAGCCCAGGAGATCCCTACACAGATACGCAGTATTTT	CASSPGDPYTDTQYF
once	TRBV9	TRBJ1-1	TRBD1	TGTGCCAGCAGCGCCCCCAGGGGGGGACAGGACACTGAAGCTTTCTTT	CASSAPRGGQDTEAFF
-	TRBV6-6	TRBJ1-1	TRBD1	TGTGCCAGCAGTCGCCATGACAGGGCCAGTTCTGAAGCTTTCTTT	CASSRHDRASSEAFF
-	TRBV5-1	TRBJ1-1	-	TGCGCCAGCAGCTTTACACCGGGGGCTGAAGCTTTCTTT	CASSFTPGAEAFF
-	TRBV5-6	TRBJ1-3	TRBD1	TGTGCCAGCAGCGCGGGACAGGGGAACTCAGGAAACACCATATATTTT	CASSAGQGNSGNTIYF
-	TRBV10-1	TRBJ2-5	TRBD1	TGCGCGAACGCACCCGGCACAGGGGCCGTGGAGACCCAGTACTTC	CANAPGTGAVETQYF
once	TRBV5-1	TRBJ2-3	TRBD1	TGCGCCAGCTCGAAGCGTGGGACAGGGACAGATACGCAGTATTTT	CASSKRGTGTDTQYF
-	TRBV6-5	TRBJ2-5	-	TGTGCCAGCAGCACCTCGGCGGGGCCGGAGACCCAGTACTTC	CASSTSAGPETQYF
-	TRBV18	TRBJ1-5	-	TGTGCCAGCTCACCAGGCAATCTAGGGTCTCAGCCCCAGCATTTT	CASSPGNLGSQPQHF
few	TRBV10-3	TRBJ2-5	TRBD2	TGTGCCATCAGTGAGTCACAAGCGGGGTCCGGGGAGACCCAGTACTTC	CAISESQAGSGETQYF
-	TRBV5-6	TRBJ1-4	-	TGTGCCAGCAGCTTATCAGGGCTTTGGGAAAAACTGTTTTTT	CASSLSGLWEKLFF
once	TRBV7-3	TRBJ2-3	-	TGTGCCAGCAGCTTAACATTGCAGGGCACAGATACGCAGTATTTT	CASSLTLQGTDTQYF
-	TRBV5-6	TRBJ2-7	TRBD1	TGTGCCAGTCGAGACAGGGCCGGAGGTTACGAGCAGTACTTC	CASRDRAGGYEQYF
-	TRBV7-2	TRBJ2-5	-	TGTGCCAGCAGCTTAGCGAACCAAGAGACCCAGTACTTC	CASSLANQETQYF
-	TRBV18	TRBJ2-7	-	TGTGCCAGCTCACCACCCGGCAGTAGCACCTACGAGCAGTACTTC	CASSPPGSSTYEQYF
-	TRBV10-1	TRBJ1-2	TRBD1	TGCGCCAGCAGTGCAGGGGGAGGATATGGCTACACCTTC	CASSAGGGYGYTF
-	TRBV6-5	TRBJ1-1	-	TGTGCCAGCAGTTGGACAACGAACACTGAAGCTTTCTTT	CASSWTTNTEAFF
-	TRBV2	TRBJ2-5	-	TGTGCCAGCAGTGAGCCAGGACGGTTTCCACTAGAGACCCAGTACTTC	CASSEPGRFPLETQYF
-	TRBV10-1	TRBJ2-3	-	TGCGCCAGCAGTGATTCGGACTCTGGCACAGATACGCAGTATTTT	CASSDSDSGTDTQYF
-	TRBV5-1	TRBJ1-2	-	TGCGCCAGCAGCCTGGGGAGGGGAGCGGACTATGGCTACACCTTC	CASSLGRGADYGYTF
-	TRBV5-4	TRBJ2-1	TRBD2	TGTGCCAGCAGCTTGCGGGGGGGCGAAAAGTACAATGAGCAGTTCTTC	CASSLRGGEKYNEQFF
few	TRBV5-1	TRBJ2-5	TRBD1	TGCGCCAGCAGGGATCCAGGGGGCGAGACCCAGTACTTC	CASRDPGGETQYF
few	TRBV19	TRBJ1-4	-	TGTGCCAGTCTGGAGCGGAATGAAAAACTGTTTTTT	CASLERNEKLFF
-	TRBV4-1	TRBJ2-5	-	TGCGCCAGCAGCGCAGGGCAAGAGACCCAGTACTTC	CASSAGQETQYF
-	TRBV5-1	TRBJ1-1	-	TGCGCCAGCAGCTTCGGAGTTGAAGCTTTCTTT	CASSFGVEAFF
-	TRBV18	TRBJ2-7	-	TGTGCCAGCTCACCGGGTGTGAGTTCCTACGAGCAGTACTTC	CASSPGVSSYEQYF
once	TRBV30	TRBJ1-2	TRBD1	TGTGCCTGGAGTGTAATCCGGACAGGGGGCAGGGGCTACACCTTC	CAWSVIRTGGRGYTF
-	TRBV21-1	TRBJ1-3	-	TGTGCCAGCAGCAAAGCCCCGGGACACGGAAACACCATATATTTT	CASSKAPGHGNTIYF
once	TRBV11-1	TRBJ1-2	-	TGTGCCAGCAGCTTAGAAGAAAACTATGGCTACACCTTC	CASSLEENYGYTF
-	TRBV19	TRBJ1-2	TRBD1	TGTGCCAGTGCACAGGACAGGGATTCGACTAACTATGGCTACACCTTC	CASAQDRDSTNYGYTF
-	TRBV19	TRBJ1-1	TRBD1	TGTGCCAGTAAAGACAGGGGGCATCGATACACTGAAGCTTTCTTT	CASKDRGHRYTEAFF
-	TRBV2	TRBJ2-1	-	TGTGCCAGCAGACGGGAGTCAGGATACAATGAGCAGTTCTTC	CASRRESGYNEQFF
-	TRBV7-6	TRBJ2-5	TRBD2	TGTGCCAGCAGCTCCCAGCGGGGGAACCGCCAAGAGACCCAGTACTTC	CASSSQRGNRQETQYF
-	TRBV11-2	TRBJ2-1	TRBD1	TGTGCCAGCAGCGCTCGGACAGGGCTCGACAATGAGCAGTTCTTC	CASSARTGLDNEQFF
-	TRBV7-9	TRBJ2-2	-	TGTGCCAGCAGCTTGCAGGAGGTGGGCACCGGGGAGCTGTTTTTT	CASSLQEVGTGELFF
-	TRBV5-1	TRBJ2-1	TRBD1	TGCGCCAGCAGCTTGGTCCTGACAGGGGCGGGCAATGAGCAGTTCTTC	CASSLVLTGAGNEQFF
-	TRBV14	TRBJ1-4	-	TGTGCCAGCAGCCGGGGTCCGAGACACCAATACGGATTGACTAATGAAAAACTGTTTTTT	CASSRGPRHQYGLTNEKLFF
-	TRBV7-6	TRBJ1-5	-	TGTGCCAGCAGCTTATTCGCCGGAACTCAGCCCCAGCATTTT	CASSLFAGTQPQHF
-	TRBV2	TRBJ1-4	-	TGTGCCAGCAGTGCGGGACACGCTGAAAAACTGTTTTTT	CASSAGHAEKLFF